These T cell receptor beta chains were read from a single sample in a study of patients and donors after allogeneic stem cell transplantation. TCRdb itself ran the RT-PCR reads through MiXCR, one entry per CDR3 protein. The sample consists of roughly 2,000 distinct CDR3 sequences, approximately 15% of them appearing once. The specimen sequenced was blood, either unsorted or a sorted T cell fraction (not recorded which). Receptor source: a human donor who was either an allogeneic HSCT recipient or a stem cell or donor lymphocyte infusion donor (not recorded which). It is not recorded whose cells these are; they may come from a transplant donor. Both conserved end residues are part of each CDR3. Each record gives: CDR3 protein, CDR3 DNA, V gene, J gene, clone size, D gene. D genes are given only for firm matches. Some rows have no size entry. The others give once, few or many, or a class for an expanded clone.

CASSLEPGGLYGYTF,TGTGCCAGCAGCTTAGAACCTGGGGGGCTATATGGCTACACCTTC,TRBV11-2,TRBJ1-2,large,NA
CSVEAAGQQYYGYTF,TGCAGCGTTGAAGCGGCGGGACAGCAGTACTATGGCTACACCTTC,TRBV29-1,TRBJ1-2,few,TRBD1
CASSPFSGQGGNTIYF,TGTGCCAGCTCACCGTTCTCGGGACAGGGAGGAAACACCATATATTTT,TRBV18,TRBJ1-3,few,TRBD1
CASRFATGPQHF,TGTGCCAGCAGATTCGCGACTGGGCCCCAGCATTTT,TRBV7-2,TRBJ1-5,medium-sized,NA
CASSPRVTEQYF,TGTGCCAGCAGCCCCCGAGTTACCGAGCAGTACTTC,TRBV7-2,TRBJ2-7,NA,NA
CASSAQPGSPLHF,TGTGCCAGCAGCGCTCAACCCGGCTCACCCCTCCACTTT,TRBV9,TRBJ1-6,few,NA
CAISESKGTGEQYF,TGTGCCATCAGTGAGTCTAAGGGGACGGGCGAGCAGTACTTC,TRBV10-3,TRBJ2-7,NA,NA
CASSLANNYGYTF,TGTGCCAGCAGCTTAGCCAATAACTATGGCTACACCTTC,TRBV11-1,TRBJ1-2,NA,NA
CASSLTQRNTEAFF,TGCGCCAGCAGCCTTACGCAGAGAAACACTGAAGCTTTCTTT,TRBV5-1,TRBJ1-1,medium-sized,NA
CASRPQGWTEAFF,TGTGCCAGCAGGCCTCAGGGATGGACTGAAGCTTTCTTT,TRBV11-1,TRBJ1-1,NA,NA
CASSLLGLNTEAFF,TGTGCCAGCAGCTTACTCGGCCTGAACACTGAAGCTTTCTTT,TRBV7-3,TRBJ1-1,NA,NA
CAWSVGTGRLETQYF,TGTGCCTGGAGTGTAGGGACAGGGAGGTTAGAGACCCAGTACTTC,TRBV30,TRBJ2-5,few,TRBD1
CSARDLPATNSPLHF,TGCAGTGCTAGAGATCTCCCGGCCACTAATTCACCCCTCCACTTT,TRBV20-1,TRBJ1-6,NA,NA
CASSQGGYEAFF,TGTGCCAGCAGCCAGGGCGGTTATGAAGCTTTCTTT,TRBV11-2,TRBJ1-1,NA,NA
CSARRASGVPDTQYF,TGCAGTGCTAGAAGGGCTAGCGGGGTACCAGATACGCAGTATTTT,TRBV20-1,TRBJ2-3,NA,TRBD2
CASSLAFSGTGIQAFF,TGTGCCAGCAGCTTAGCTTTCTCTGGGACAGGGATCCAAGCTTTCTTT,TRBV7-6,TRBJ1-1,NA,TRBD1